The present TCR beta chain was sequenced within a study of human T cells and chemical hapten exposure. For the study at large: Sensitization employed 2% DPC on 2 cm by 2 cm of upper inner arm skin.

This CDR3 has 14 amino acids. Germline V gene sequence: CDR1 MNHEY, CDR2 SMNVEV (reference sequence). V was clipped by 3 bases and J by 0 bases, with 7 bases between them. On this clonotype itself: Its antigen is not identified.

Specified time point: patch test 3, about 24 weeks after DPC sensitization. Treatment: therapeutic diphenylcyclopropenone sensitization with weekly scalp DPC. TCRdb passed the RACE reads through MiXCR, listing each CDR3 protein once. The sample contains fewer than 55,000 distinct CDR3 sequences, roughly a tenth of which appear only once. Study-wide results and caveats: TCRs exceeding 1 in 1000 frequency stayed unchanged with DPC sensitization.

This sequence joins TRBV27 and TRBJ2-3; D remains ambiguous. The receptor comes from a woman aged 40 to 49 with alopecia areata. Some clones in this sample may be carry-over from other donors' samples. Sequencing was performed on whole blood, taken in connection with sensitization to the hapten diphenylcyclopropenone (DPC). The CDR3 here is CASSFTASTDTQYF. CDR3 bases: TGTGCCAGCAGTTTTACAGCTAGCACAGATACGCAGTATTTT.